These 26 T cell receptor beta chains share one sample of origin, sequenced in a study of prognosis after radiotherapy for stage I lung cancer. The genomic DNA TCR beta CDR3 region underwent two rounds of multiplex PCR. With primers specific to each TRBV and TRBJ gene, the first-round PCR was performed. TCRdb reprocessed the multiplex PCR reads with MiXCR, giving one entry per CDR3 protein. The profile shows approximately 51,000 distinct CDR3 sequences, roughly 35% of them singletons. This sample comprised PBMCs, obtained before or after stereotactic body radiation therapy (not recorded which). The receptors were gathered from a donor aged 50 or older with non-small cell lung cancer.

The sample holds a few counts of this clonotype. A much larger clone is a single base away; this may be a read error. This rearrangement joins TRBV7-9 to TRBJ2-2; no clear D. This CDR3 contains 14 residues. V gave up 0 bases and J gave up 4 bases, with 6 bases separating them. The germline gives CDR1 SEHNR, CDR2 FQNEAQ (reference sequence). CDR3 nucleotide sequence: TGTGCCAGCAGCTTAGCCTCTACCACCGGGGAGCTGTTTTTT. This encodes CASSLASTTGELFF.

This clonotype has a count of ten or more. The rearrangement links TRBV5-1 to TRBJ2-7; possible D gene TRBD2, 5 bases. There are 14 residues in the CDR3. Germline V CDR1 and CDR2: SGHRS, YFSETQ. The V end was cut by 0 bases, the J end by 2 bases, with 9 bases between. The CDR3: CASSLVGETYEQYF. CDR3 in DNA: TGCGCCAGCAGCTTGGTCGGGGAGACCTACGAGCAGTACTTC.

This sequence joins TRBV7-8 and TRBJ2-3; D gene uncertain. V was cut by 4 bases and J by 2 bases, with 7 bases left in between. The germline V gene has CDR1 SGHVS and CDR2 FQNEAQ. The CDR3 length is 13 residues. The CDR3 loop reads CASSWTLTDTQYF. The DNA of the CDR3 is TGTGCCAGCAGCTGGACGCTCACAGATACGCAGTATTTT.

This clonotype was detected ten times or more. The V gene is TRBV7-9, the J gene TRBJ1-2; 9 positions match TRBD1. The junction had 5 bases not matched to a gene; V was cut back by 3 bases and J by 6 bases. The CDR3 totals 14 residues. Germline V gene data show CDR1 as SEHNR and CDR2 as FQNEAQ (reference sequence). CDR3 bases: TGTGCCAGCAGCTTGGAGGACAGGGGAAATGGCTACACCTTC. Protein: CASSLEDRGNGYTF.

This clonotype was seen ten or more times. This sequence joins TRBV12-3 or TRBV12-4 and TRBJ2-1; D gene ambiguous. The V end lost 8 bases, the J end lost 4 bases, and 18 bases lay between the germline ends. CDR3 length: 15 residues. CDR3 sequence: CASLSLAAKYNEQFF. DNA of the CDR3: TGTGCCAGCTTGAGCTTGGCGGCTAAATACAATGAGCAGTTCTTC.

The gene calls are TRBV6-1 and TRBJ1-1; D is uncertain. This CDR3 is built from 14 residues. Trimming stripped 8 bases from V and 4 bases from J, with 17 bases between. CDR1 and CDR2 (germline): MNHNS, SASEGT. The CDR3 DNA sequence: TGTGCCAGCCAGTCTGGTCGGTGGTCCACTGAAGCTTTCTTT. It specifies CASQSGRWSTEAFF.

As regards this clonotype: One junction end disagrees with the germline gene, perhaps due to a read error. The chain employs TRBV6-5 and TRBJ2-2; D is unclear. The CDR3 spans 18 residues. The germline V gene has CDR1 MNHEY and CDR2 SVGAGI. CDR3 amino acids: CASSYPQERWSNTVELFF. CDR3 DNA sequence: TGTGCCAGCAGTTACCCCCAGGAAAGGTGGTCCAACACCGTGGAGCTGTTTTTT.

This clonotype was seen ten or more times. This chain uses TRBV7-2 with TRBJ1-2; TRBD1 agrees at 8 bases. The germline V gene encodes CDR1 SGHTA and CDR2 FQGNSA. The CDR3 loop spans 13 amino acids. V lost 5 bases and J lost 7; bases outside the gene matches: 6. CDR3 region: CASSRGTGGGYTF. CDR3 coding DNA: TGTGCCAGCAGCCGAGGGACAGGCGGTGGCTACACCTTC.

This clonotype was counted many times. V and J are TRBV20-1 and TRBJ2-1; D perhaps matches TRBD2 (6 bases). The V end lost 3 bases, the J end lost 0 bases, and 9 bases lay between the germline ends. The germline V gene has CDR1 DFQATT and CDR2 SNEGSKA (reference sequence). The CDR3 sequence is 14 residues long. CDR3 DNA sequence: TGCAGTGCTAGCGGGGGAAGCTCCTACAATGAGCAGTTCTTC. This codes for CSASGGSSYNEQFF.

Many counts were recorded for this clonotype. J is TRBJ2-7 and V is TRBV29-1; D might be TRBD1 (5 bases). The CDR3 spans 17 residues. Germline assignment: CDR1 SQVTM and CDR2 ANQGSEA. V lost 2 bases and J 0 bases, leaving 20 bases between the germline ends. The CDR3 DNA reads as TGCAGCGTTGAATTGATTGGGGCGACCGAGAGCTCCTACGAGCAGTACTTC. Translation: CSVELIGATESSYEQYF.

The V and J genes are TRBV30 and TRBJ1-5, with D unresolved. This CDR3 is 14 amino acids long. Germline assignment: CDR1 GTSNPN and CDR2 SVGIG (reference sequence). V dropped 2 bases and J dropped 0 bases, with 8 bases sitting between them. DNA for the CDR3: TGTGCCTGGAGTACAAGGTATAGCAATCAGCCCCAGCATTTT. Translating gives CAWSTRYSNQPQHF.

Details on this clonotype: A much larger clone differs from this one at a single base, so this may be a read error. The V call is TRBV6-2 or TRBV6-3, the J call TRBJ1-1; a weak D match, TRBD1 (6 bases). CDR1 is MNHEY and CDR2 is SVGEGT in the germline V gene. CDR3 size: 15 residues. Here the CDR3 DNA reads TGTGCCAGCAGTTACGGTTCAGGGGCGTTGGGTGAAGCTTTATTT. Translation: CASSYGSGALGEALF.

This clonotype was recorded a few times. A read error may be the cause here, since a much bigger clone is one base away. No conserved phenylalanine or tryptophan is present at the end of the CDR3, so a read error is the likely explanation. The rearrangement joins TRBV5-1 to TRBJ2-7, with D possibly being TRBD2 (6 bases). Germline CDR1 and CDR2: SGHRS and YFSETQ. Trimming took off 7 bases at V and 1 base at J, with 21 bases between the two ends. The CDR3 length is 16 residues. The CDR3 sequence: CASAQAGLGRSYEQYL. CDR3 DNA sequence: TGCGCCAGCGCGCAGGCGGGGCTGGGGAGATCCTACGAGCAGTACCTC.

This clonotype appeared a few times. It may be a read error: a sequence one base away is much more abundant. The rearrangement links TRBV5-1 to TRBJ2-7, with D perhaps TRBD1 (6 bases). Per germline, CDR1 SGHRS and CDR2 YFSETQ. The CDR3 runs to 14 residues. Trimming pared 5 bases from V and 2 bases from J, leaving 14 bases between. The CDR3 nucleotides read TGCGCCAGCAGTCTTGATGGGGGCCCCTACGAGCAGTACTTC. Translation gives CASSLDGGPYEQYF.

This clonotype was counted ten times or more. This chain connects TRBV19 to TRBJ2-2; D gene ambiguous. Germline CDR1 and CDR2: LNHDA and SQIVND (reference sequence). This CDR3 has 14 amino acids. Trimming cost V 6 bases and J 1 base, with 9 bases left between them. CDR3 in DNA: TGTGCCAGTAGCACATGGGGGAACACCGGGGAGCTGTTTTTT. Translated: CASSTWGNTGELFF.

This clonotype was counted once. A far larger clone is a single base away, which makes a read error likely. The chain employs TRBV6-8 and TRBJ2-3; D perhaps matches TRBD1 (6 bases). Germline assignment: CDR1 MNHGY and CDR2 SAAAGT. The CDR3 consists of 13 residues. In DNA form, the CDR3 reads TGTGCCAGTGGGACACTTAGCACAGATAAGCAGTATTTT. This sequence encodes CASGTLSTDKQYF.

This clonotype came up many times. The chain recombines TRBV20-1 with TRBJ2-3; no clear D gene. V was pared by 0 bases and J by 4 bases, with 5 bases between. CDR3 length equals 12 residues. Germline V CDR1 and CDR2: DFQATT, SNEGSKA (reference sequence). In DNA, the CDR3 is TGCAGTGCTAGAGATCGGGCAGATACGCAGTATTTT. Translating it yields CSARDRADTQYF.

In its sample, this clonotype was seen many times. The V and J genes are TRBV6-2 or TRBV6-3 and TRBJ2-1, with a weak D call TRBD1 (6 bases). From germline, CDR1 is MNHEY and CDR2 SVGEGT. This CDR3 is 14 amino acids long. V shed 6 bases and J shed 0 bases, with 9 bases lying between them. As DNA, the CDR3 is TGTGCCAGCAGAAGGGGGAGCTCCTACAATGAGCAGTTCTTC. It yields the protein CASRRGSSYNEQFF.

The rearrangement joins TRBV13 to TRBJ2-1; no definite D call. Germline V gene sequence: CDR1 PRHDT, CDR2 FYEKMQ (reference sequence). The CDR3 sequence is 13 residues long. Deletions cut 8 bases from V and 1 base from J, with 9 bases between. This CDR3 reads CASGPLSYNEQFF. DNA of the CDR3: TGTGCCAGCGGTCCGTTATCCTACAATGAGCAGTTCTTC.

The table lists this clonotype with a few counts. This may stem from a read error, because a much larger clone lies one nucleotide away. CDR3 in DNA: TGTGCTGGGGGAAGAGTCTCCCAGGCCCTCCACTTT. Translation gives CAGGRVSQALHF. V usage is TRBV28 and J usage is TRBJ1-6; D is possibly TRBD1 (5 bases). This CDR3 region has 12 residues. CDR1 and CDR2 (germline): MDHEN, SYDVKM.

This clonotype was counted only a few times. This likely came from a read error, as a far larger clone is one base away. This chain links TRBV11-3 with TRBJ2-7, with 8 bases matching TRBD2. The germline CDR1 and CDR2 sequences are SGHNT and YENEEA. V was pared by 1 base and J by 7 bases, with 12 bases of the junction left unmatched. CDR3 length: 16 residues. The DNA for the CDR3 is TGTGCCAGCAGCTTAGGGGCTAGCGGGCCCACGGGTGAGCAGTACTTC. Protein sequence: CASSLGASGPTGEQYF. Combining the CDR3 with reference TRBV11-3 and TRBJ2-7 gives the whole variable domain EAGVVQSPRYKIIEKKQPVAFWCNPISGHNTLYWYLQNLGQGPELLIRYENEEAVDDSQLPKDRFSAERLKGVDSTLKIQPAELGDSAVYLCASSLGASGPTGEQYFGPGTRLTVT.

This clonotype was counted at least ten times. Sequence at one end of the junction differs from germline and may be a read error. The chain's CDR3 is CASSAGTGNIGELFF. The CDR3 bases are TGTGCCAGCAGCGCCGGGACAGGGAACATCGGGGAGCTGTTTTTT. The chain combines TRBV9 with TRBJ2-2, with 9 nucleotides matching TRBD1. The CDR3 runs 15 residues. CDR1 and CDR2 (germline): SGDLS, YYNGEE.

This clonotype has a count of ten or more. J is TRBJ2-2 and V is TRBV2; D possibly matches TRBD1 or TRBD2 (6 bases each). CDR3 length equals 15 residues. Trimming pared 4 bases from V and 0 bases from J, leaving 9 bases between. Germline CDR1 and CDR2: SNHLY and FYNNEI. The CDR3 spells CASSVGGTNTGELFF. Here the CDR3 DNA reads TGTGCCAGCAGTGTAGGGGGGACGAACACCGGGGAGCTGTTTTTT. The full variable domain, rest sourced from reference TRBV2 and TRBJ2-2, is EPEVTQTPSHQVTQMGQEVILRCVPISNHLYFYWYRQILGQKVEFLVSFYNNEISEKSEIFDDQFSVERPDGSNFTLKIRSTKLEDSAMYFCASSVGGTNTGELFFGEGSRLTVL.

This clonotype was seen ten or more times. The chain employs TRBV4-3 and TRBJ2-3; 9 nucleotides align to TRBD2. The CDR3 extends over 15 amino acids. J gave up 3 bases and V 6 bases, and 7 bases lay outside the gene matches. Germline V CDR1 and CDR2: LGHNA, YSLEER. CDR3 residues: CASRRGRAGTDTQYF. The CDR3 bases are TGCGCCAGCAGACGCGGGAGGGCCGGGACAGATACGCAGTATTTT.

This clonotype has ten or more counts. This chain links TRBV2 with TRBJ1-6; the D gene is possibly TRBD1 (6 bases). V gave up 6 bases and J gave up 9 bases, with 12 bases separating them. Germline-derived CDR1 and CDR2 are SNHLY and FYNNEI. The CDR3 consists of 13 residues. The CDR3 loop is CASSGQSGSPLHF. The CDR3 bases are TGTGCCAGCAGCGGACAGTCTGGTTCACCCCTCCACTTT.

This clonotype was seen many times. CDR3 sequence reads: CASSLEASGITDTQYF. The CDR3 DNA follows: TGCGCCAGCAGCTTGGAGGCTAGCGGCATCACAGATACGCAGTATTTT. The genes are TRBV5-1 and TRBJ2-3, with 7 bases identical to TRBD2. V lost 0 bases to trimming and J lost 2 bases; unmatched junction nucleotides: 6. This CDR3 region has 16 residues. Looked up from germline, CDR1 is SGHRS and CDR2 is YFSETQ.